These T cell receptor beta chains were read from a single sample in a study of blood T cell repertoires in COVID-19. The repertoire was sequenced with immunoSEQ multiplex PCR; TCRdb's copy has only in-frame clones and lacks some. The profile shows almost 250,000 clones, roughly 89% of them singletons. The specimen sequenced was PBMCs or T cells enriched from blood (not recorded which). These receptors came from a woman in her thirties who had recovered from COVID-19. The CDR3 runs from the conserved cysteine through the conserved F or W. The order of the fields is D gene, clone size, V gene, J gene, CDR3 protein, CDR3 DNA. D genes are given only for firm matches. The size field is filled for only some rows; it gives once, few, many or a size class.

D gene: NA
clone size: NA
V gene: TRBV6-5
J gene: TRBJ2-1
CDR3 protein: CASSLFELPVEQFF
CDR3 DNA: TGTGCCAGCAGCCTATTTGAACTACCCGTGGAGCAGTTCTTC

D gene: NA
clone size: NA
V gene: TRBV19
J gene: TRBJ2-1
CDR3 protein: CASSIVQGLRAAAAYNEQFF
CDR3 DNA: TGTGCCAGTAGTATCGTACAGGGTTTGAGGGCCGCTGCGGCTTACAATGAGCAGTTCTTC

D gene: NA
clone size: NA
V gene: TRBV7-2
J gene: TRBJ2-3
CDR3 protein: CASSLFGKGNTQYF
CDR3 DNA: TGTGCCAGCAGCTTATTCGGGAAAGGGAATACGCAGTATTTT

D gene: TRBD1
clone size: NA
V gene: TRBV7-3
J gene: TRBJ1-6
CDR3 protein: CASSKTGTDIRSYNSPLHF
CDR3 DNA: TGTGCCAGCAGCAAAACCGGGACAGACATCCGCTCCTATAATTCACCCCTCCACTTT

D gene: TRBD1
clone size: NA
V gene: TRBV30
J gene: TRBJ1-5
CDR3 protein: CAWSVQGDQPQHF
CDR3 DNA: TGTGCCTGGAGTGTACAGGGGGACCAGCCCCAGCATTTT

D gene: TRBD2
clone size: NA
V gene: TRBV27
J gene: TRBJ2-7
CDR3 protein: CASMGRLAGFYEQYF
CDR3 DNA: TGTGCCAGCATGGGGCGGCTAGCGGGATTCTACGAGCAGTACTTC

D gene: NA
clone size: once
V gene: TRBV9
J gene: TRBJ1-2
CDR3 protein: CASSVGMVQAYGYTF
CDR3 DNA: TGTGCCAGCAGCGTAGGGATGGTACAGGCCTATGGCTACACCTTC

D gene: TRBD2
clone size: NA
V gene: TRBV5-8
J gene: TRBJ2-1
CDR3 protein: CASRSAGDNEQFF
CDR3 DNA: TGTGCCAGCAGGTCGGCGGGGGATAATGAGCAGTTCTTC

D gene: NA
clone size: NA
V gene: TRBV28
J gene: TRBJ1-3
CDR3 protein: CASSPPPRSGNTIYF
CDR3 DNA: TGTGCCAGCAGTCCGCCGCCGAGGTCTGGAAACACCATATATTTT

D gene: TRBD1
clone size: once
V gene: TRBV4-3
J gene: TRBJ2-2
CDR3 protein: CASSRRQGIGELFF
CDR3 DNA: TGCGCCAGCAGCCGAAGACAGGGAATCGGGGAGCTGTTTTTT

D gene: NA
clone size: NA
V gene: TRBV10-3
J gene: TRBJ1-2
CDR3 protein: CAISESMAGDYGYTF
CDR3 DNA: TGTGCCATCAGTGAGTCTATGGCAGGTGACTATGGCTACACCTTC

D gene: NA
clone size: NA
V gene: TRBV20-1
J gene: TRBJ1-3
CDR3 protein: CSASTGSLGNTIYF
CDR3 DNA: TGCAGTGCTAGTACGGGGTCTCTGGGAAACACCATATATTTT

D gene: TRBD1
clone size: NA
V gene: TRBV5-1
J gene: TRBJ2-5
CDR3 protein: CASSSGQLETQYF
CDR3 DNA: TGCGCCAGCAGCTCGGGACAGCTTGAGACCCAGTACTTC

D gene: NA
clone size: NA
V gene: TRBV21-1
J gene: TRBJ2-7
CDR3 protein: CASSHKGDYEQYF
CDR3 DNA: TGTGCCAGCAGCCACAAGGGAGACTACGAGCAGTACTTC

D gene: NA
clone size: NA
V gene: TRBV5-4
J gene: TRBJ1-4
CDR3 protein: CASSFFSGYNEKLFF
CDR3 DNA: TGTGCCAGCAGCTTTTTCTCGGGGTATAATGAAAAACTGTTTTTT

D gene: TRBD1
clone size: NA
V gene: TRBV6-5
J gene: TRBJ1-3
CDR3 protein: CASSYSTGGRGNTIYF
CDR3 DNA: TGTGCCAGCAGTTACTCGACAGGGGGTCGAGGAAACACCATATATTTT

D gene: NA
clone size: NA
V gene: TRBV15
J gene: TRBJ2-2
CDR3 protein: CATSRVESGELFF
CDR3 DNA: TGTGCCACCAGCCGGGTAGAATCCGGGGAGCTGTTTTTT

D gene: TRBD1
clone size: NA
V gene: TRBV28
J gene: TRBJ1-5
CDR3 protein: CASSRQGDNQPQHF
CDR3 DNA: TGTGCCAGCAGTAGACAGGGAGACAATCAGCCCCAGCATTTT

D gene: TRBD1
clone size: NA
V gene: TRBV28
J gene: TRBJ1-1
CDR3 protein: CASSLSQGAWTEAFF
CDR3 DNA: TGTGCCAGCAGTCTGTCCCAGGGGGCTTGGACTGAAGCTTTCTTT

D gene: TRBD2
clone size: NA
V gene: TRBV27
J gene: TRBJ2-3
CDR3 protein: CASSFVFPGGPLRSDTQYF
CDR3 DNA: TGTGCCAGCAGTTTTGTCTTCCCGGGAGGGCCTCTTAGGTCAGATACGCAGTATTTT

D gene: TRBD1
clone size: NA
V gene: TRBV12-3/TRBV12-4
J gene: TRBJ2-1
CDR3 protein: CASSPQGALDFF
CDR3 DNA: TGTGCCAGCAGTCCCCAGGGGGCATTAGACTTCTTC

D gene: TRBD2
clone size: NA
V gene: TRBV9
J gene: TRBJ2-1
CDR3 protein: CASSPGLERGEQFF
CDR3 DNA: TGTGCCAGCAGCCCGGGACTAGAAAGAGGGGAGCAGTTCTTC

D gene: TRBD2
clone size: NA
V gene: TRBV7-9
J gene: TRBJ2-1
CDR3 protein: CASSPGTSGKNDEQFF
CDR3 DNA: TGTGCCAGCAGCCCGGGGACTAGCGGGAAGAACGATGAGCAGTTCTTC

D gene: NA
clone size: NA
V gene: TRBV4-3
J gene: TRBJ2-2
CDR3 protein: CASSQDFSWLSGELFF
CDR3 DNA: TGCGCCAGCAGCCAAGATTTTTCTTGGCTTTCCGGGGAGCTGTTTTTT

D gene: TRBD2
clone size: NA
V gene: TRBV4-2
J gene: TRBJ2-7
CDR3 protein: CASSQGLAGGSSYEQYF
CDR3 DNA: TGTGCCAGCAGCCAAGGACTAGCGGGAGGTAGCTCCTACGAGCAGTACTTC

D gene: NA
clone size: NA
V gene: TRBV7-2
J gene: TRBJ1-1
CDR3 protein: CASSLEEGYTEAFF
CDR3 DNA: TGTGCCAGCAGCTTAGAGGAGGGGTACACTGAAGCTTTCTTT

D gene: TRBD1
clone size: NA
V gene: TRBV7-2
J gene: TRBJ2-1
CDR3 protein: CASSSGQGARSYNEQFF
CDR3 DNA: TGTGCCAGCAGCTCCGGACAGGGGGCGCGATCCTACAATGAGCAGTTCTTC

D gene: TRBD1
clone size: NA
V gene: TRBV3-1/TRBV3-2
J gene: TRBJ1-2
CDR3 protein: CASSPRQGSYGYTF
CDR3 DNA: TGTGCCAGCAGCCCCAGACAGGGAAGCTATGGCTACACCTTC

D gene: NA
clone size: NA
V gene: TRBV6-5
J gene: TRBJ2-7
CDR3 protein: CASSPRYDEQYF
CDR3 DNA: TGTGCCAGCAGCCCCAGGTACGACGAGCAGTACTTC

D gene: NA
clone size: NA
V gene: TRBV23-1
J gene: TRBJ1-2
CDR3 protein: CASSQSPRGRYGYTF
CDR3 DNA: TGCGCCAGCAGTCAATCCCCCCGAGGGAGGTATGGCTACACCTTC

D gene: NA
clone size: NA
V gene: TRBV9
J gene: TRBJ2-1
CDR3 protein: CASSVATGRGGEQFF
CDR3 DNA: TGTGCCAGCAGCGTAGCTACGGGTAGAGGTGGTGAGCAGTTCTTC

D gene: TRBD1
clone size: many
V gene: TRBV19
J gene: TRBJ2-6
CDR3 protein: CASSRQGNSGANVLTF
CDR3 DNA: TGTGCCAGTAGTAGACAGGGGAACTCTGGGGCCAACGTCCTGACTTTC

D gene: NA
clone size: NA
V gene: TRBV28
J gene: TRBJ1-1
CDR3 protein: CASSPLRPGGTEAFF
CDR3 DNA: TGTGCCAGCAGTCCTCTTCGTCCTGGGGGGACTGAAGCTTTCTTT

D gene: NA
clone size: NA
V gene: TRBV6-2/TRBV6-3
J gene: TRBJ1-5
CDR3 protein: CASSAGVTPQHF
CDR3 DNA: TGTGCCAGCAGCGCGGGGGTGACCCCCCAGCATTTT

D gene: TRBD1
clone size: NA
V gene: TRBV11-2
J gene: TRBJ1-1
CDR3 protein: CASSWTGRNTEAFF
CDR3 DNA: TGTGCCAGCAGCTGGACAGGGAGAAACACTGAAGCTTTCTTT

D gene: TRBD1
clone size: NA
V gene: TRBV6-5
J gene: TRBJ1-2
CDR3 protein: CASSFSDRNYGYTF
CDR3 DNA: TGTGCCAGCAGTTTTTCGGACAGGAACTATGGCTACACCTTC

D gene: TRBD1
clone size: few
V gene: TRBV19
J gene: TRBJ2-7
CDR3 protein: CASTSGTGAPEQYF
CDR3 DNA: TGTGCCAGTACCTCCGGGACAGGGGCCCCCGAGCAGTACTTC

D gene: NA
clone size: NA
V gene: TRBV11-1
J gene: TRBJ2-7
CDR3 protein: CASSLQTDYEQYF
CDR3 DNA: TGTGCCAGCAGCTTACAAACAGACTACGAGCAGTACTTC

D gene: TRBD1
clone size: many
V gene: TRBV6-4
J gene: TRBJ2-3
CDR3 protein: CASSEGTGGTDTQYF
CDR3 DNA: TGTGCCAGCAGTGAGGGGACAGGGGGCACAGATACGCAGTATTTT

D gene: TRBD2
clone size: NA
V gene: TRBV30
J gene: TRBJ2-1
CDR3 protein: CAWRTAGVQEQFF
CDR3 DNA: TGTGCCTGGAGAACAGCGGGAGTCCAAGAGCAGTTCTTC

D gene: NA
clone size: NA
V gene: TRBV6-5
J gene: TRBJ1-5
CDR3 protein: CASSSQGTNQPQHF
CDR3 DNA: TGTGCCAGCAGTTCTCAGGGAACCAATCAGCCCCAGCATTTT

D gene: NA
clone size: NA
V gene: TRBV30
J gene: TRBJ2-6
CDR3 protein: CAWYTGSLAGANVLTF
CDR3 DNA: TGTGCCTGGTATACAGGGAGCTTGGCTGGGGCCAACGTCCTGACTTTC

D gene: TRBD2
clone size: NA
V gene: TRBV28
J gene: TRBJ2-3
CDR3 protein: CASSLLGRTSTDTQYF
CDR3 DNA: TGTGCCAGCAGTTTGCTCGGGAGGACTAGCACAGATACGCAGTATTTT

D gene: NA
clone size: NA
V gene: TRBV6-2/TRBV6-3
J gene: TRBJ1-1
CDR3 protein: CASSYSVSEAFF
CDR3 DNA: TGTGCCAGCAGTTACTCCGTCAGTGAAGCTTTCTTT

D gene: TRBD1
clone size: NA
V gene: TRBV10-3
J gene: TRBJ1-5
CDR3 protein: CAISVGQGAGQPQHF
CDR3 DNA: TGTGCCATCAGTGTTGGACAGGGGGCGGGTCAGCCCCAGCATTTT

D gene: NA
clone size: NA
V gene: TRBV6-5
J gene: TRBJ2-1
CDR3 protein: CASRPISSPYNEQFF
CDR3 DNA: TGTGCCAGCAGGCCTATCTCTAGCCCCTACAATGAGCAGTTCTTC

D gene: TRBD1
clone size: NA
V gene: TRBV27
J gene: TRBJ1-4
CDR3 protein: CASSLLRDRGATNEKLFF
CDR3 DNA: TGTGCCAGCAGTTTACTCCGGGACAGGGGGGCAACTAATGAAAAACTGTTTTTT

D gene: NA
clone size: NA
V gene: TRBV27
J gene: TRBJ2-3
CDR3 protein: CASSFSIRGIYTDTQYF
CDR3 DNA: TGTGCCAGCAGTTTTTCAATCCGCGGGATCTACACAGATACGCAGTATTTT

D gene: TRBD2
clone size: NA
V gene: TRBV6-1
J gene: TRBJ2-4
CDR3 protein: CASGELAGGGLAKNIQYF
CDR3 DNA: TGTGCCAGCGGTGAACTAGCGGGAGGAGGGTTAGCCAAAAACATTCAGTACTTC

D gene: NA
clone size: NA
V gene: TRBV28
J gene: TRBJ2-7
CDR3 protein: CASSPPGRAYEQYF
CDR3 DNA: TGTGCCAGCAGCCCCCCTGGGCGGGCCTACGAGCAGTACTTC

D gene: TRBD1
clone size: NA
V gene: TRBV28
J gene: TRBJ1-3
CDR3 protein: CASSWTGTPSGNTIYF
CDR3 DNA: TGTGCCAGCAGTTGGACAGGGACACCCTCTGGAAACACCATATATTTT

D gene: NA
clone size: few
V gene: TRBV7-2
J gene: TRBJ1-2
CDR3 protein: CASSLALRGGGYTF
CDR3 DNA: TGTGCCAGCAGCTTAGCGCTAAGGGGGGGCGGCTACACCTTC

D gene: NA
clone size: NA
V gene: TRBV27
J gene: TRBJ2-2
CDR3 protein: CASSLPFRDTGELFF
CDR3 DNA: TGTGCCAGCAGTTTGCCTTTCAGGGACACCGGGGAGCTGTTTTTT

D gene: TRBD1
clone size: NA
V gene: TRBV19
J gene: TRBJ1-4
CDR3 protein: CASSTGTEATEKLFF
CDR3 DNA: TGTGCCAGTAGTACCGGGACAGAGGCTACTGAAAAACTGTTTTTT

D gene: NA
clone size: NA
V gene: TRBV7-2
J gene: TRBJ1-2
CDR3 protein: CASSLAAAANYGYTF
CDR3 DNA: TGTGCCAGCAGCTTAGCGGCGGCAGCTAACTATGGCTACACCTTC

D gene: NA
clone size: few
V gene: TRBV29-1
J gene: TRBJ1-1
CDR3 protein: CSVEGQLGYTEAFF
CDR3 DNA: TGCAGCGTTGAAGGACAACTAGGGTACACTGAAGCTTTCTTT

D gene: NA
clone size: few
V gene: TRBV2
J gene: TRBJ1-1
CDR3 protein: CASSEAGRYTEAFF
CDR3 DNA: TGTGCCAGCAGTGAGGCAGGGAGGTACACTGAAGCTTTCTTT

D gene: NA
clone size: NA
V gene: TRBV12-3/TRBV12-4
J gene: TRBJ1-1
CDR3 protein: CASSPAVNTEAFF
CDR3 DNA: TGTGCCAGCAGCCCGGCGGTAAACACTGAAGCTTTCTTT

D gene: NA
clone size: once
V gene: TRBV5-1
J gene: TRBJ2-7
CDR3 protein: CASSANGYEQYF
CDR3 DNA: TGCGCCAGCAGCGCGAACGGCTACGAGCAGTACTTC